This T cell receptor (beta chain) came from a study of shared clonotypes between healthy human individuals. Findings of the study overall: Only blood was sampled, and tissue TCR repertoires likely differ from blood ones.

Remarks on this clone: Its specificity is unknown.

Trimming cost V 8 bases and J 3 bases, with 13 bases left between them. In germline, CDR1 is MDHEN, CDR2 SYDVKM. The CDR3 contains 13 residues. Repertoires were generated with immunoSEQ multiplex PCR, while TCRdb's copy carries only in-frame clones and drops some. The table shows approximately 2.3 million clones, with 85% to 95% occurring only once. The specimen was naive CD4+ T cells from PBMCs. As for subset: CD45RA+ positively selected. The V and J genes are TRBV28 and TRBJ1-2, with D perhaps TRBD1 (5 bases). The receptor's source is a man younger than 35 in good health. Some clones in this sample may be carry-over from other donors' samples. CDR3 nucleotides: TGTGCCAGCCAAACGGGGGTTGACTATGGCTACACCTTC. Protein sequence: CASQTGVDYGYTF.